This TCR beta chain was sequenced for a study of shared clonotypes between healthy human individuals. Free of recent acute infections or vaccinations, the donors were healthy HIV-negative adults. In regard to this clone: The antigen remains undetermined.

Libraries were prepared by immunoSEQ multiplex PCR; TCRdb keeps only in-frame clonotypes and omits some of them. The table includes a few million clones, 93% detected once. Findings and caveats of the study: Shared clonotypes across all four donors exceeded non-shared ones in generation probability. Relative to memory subsets, naive subsets generally showed larger estimated richness.

Germline CDR1 is MDHEN and CDR2 is SYDVKM. This CDR3 is built from 14 residues. The V and J ends lost 6 bases and 0 bases respectively, with 11 bases between them. V is TRBV28 and J is TRBJ1-1; weak D call: TRBD1 (5 bases). This clonotype originated in a young man in good health. Some clones in this sample may be carry-over from other donors' samples. Sequencing used naive CD4+ T cells from PBMCs. Subset meaning: CD45RA+ positively selected. In DNA form, the CDR3 reads TGTGCCAGCAGCTCCGGGGCTATGAACACTGAAGCTTTCTTT. The encoded protein is CASSSGAMNTEAFF.